This entry concerns a single TCR beta chain. Using immunoSEQ multiplex PCR, the repertoire was profiled, and TCRdb retains in-frame clones only, with some absent. The top ten clones hold under 0.3% of a sample with around 620,000 clones, approximately 90% of them seen once. The sample originates from a study of blood T cell repertoires in COVID-19. The overall study: Specimens from acute and convalescent COVID-19 originated in the United States, Italy and Spain. Sources were T cells, B-cell-depleted T cells, or PBMCs; the material itself was cDNA or gDNA.

Between the trimmed V and J ends, which lost 6 bases and 7 bases, there was a span of 13 bases. The CDR3 contains 12 residues. The germline gives CDR1 KGHSH, CDR2 LQKENI. Material: peripheral blood. The chain employs TRBV18 and TRBJ2-7; maybe TRBD1 (6 bases). The clonotype originates from a woman younger than 30 with acute or convalescent COVID-19. The CDR3 bases are TGTGCCAGCTCCCACAGGGTCGGGGAGCAGTACTTC. This gives the protein CASSHRVGEQYF.